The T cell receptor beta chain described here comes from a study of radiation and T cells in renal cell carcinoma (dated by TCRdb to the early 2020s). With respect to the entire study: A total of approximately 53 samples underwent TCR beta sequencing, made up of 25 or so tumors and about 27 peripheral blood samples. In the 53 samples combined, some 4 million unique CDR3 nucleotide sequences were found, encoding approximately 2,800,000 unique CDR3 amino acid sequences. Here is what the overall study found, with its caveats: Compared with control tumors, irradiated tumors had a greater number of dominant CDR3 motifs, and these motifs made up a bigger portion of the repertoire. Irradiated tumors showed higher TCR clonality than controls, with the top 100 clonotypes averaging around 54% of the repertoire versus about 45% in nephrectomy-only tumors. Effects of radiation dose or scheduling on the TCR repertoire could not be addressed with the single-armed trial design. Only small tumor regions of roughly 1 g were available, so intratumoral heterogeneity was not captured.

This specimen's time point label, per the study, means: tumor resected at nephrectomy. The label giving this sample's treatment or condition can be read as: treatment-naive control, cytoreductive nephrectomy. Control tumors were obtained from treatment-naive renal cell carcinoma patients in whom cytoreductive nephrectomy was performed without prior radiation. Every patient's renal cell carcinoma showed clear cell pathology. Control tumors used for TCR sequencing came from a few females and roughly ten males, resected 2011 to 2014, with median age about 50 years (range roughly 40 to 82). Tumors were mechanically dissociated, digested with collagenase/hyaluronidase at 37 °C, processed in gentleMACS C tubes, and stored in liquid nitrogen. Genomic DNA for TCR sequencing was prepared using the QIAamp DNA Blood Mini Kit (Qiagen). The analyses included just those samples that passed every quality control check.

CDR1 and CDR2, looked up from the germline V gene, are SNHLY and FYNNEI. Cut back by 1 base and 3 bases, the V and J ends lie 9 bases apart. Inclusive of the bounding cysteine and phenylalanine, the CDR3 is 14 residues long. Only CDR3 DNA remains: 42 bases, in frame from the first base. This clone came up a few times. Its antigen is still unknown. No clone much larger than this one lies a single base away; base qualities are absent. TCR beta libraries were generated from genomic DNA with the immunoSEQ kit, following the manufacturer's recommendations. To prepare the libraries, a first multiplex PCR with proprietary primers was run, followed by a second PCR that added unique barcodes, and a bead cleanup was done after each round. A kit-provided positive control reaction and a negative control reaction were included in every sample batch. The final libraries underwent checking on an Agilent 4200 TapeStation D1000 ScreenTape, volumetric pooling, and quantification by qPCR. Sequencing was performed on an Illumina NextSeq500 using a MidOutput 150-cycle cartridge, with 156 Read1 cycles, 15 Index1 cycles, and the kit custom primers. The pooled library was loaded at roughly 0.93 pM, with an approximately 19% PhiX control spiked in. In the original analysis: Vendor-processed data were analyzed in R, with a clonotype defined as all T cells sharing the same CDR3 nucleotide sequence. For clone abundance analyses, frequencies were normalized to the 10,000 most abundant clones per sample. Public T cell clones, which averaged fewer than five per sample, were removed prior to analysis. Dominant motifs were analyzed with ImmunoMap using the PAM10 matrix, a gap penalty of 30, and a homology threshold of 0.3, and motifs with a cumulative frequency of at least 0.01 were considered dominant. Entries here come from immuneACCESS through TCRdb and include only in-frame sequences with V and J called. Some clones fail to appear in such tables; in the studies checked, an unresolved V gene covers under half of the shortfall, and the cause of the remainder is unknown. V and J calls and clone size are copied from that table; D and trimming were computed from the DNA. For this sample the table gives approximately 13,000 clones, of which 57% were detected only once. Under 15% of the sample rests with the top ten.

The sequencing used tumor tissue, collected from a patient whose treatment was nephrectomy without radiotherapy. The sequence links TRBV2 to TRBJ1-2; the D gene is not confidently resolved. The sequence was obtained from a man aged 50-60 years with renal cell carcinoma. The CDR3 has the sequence CASSEGMAYYGYTF. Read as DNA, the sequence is TGTGCCAGCAGTGAAGGTATGGCCTACTATGGCTACACCTTC.